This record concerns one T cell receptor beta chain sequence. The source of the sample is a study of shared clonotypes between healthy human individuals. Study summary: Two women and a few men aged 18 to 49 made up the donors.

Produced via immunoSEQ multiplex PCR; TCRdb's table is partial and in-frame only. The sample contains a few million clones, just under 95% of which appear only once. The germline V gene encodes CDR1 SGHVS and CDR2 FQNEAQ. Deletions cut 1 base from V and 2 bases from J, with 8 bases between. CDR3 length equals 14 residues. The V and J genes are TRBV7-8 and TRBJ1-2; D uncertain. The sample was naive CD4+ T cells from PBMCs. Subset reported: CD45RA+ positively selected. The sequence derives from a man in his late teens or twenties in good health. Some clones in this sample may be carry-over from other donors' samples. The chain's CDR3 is CASSLGRGNYGYTF. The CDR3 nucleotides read TGTGCCAGCAGCTTAGGGCGGGGAAACTATGGCTACACCTTC.